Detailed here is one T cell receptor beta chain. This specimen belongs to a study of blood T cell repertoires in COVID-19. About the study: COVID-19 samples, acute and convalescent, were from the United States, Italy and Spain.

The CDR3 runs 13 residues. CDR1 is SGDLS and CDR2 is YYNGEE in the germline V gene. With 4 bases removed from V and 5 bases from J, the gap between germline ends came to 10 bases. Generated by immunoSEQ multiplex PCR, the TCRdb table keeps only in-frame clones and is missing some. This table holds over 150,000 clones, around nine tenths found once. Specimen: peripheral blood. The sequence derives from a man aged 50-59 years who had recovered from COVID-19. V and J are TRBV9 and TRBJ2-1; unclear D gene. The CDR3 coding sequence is TGTGCCAGCAGCTTCGACATTGACAATGAGCAGTTCTTC. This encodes CASSFDIDNEQFF.